The 10 T cell receptor beta chains below come from one sample, sequenced in a study of OX40 agonist ivuxolimab in advanced cancers. Receptors were amplified or captured by the immunoSEQ multiplex PCR assay. What TCRdb holds here is the immuneACCESS table cut down to in-frame rearrangements. Part of the clones is not present; checked against another copy, under half of the missing clones reflect an unresolved V gene, and the others are unexplained. This sample holds approximately 58,000 clones; approximately 80% were observed only once. More than 1.1% of the sample lies in the top ten. The sample was CD4+ or CD8+ T cells sorted from blood, taken in a trial of the OX40 agonist ivuxolimab. These TCRs come from an adult with an advanced solid tumor such as melanoma, head and neck, liver or kidney cancer.

The chain links TRBV2 to TRBJ2-7, with D tentatively TRBD2 (6 bases). The V end lost 0 bases, the J end lost 4 bases, and 19 bases lay between the germline ends. The V gene's germline CDR1 is SNHLY and CDR2 FYNNEI. This CDR3 is built from 17 residues. CDR3 residues: CASSEAVVVAVVYEQYF. In DNA, the CDR3 is TGTGCCAGCAGTGAAGCGGTCGTGGTAGCGGTTGTGTACGAGCAGTACTTC.

This chain links TRBV6-1 with TRBJ1-2, with D perhaps matching TRBD1 (6 bases). The CDR3 spans 14 residues. Germline-derived CDR1 and CDR2 are MNHNS and SASEGT. Trimming took off 0 bases at V and 6 bases at J, with 11 bases between the two ends. In DNA, the CDR3 is TGTGCCAGCAGTGAAGCCGGGGGGCTCGATGGCTACACCTTC. Its translation: CASSEAGGLDGYTF.

This clone was seen only once. The rearrangement joins TRBV30 to TRBJ1-2; D is uncertain. Germline lookup yields CDR1 GTSNPN and CDR2 SVGIG (reference sequence). The CDR3 length is 11 residues. V lost 5 bases to trimming and J lost 1 base, with 5 bases between them. The chain's CDR3 is CAWAHNYGYTF. As DNA, the CDR3 is TGTGCCTGGGCCCATAACTATGGCTACACCTTC.

This clone is medium-sized (0.01 to 0.1%) within its sample. This chain links TRBV25-1 with TRBJ2-7; D is ambiguous. The V gene lost 4 bases and the J gene lost 2 bases, with 12 bases spanning the gap. This CDR3 has 14 amino acids. CDR1 is MGHDK and CDR2 is SYGVNS in the germline V gene. For the CDR3, the DNA is TGTGCCAGCAGTGTTGAGAGGCGGCCCTACGAGCAGTACTTC. It specifies CASSVERRPYEQYF.

The CDR3 bases are TGCGCCAGCAGCTTGCATCCGGGACGCCAGGGGGGCTACACCTTC. Its translation: CASSLHPGRQGGYTF. The V and J genes are TRBV5-1 and TRBJ1-2; D possibly corresponds to TRBD1 (6 bases). The CDR3 length is 15 residues. V dropped 1 base and J dropped 8 bases, with 18 bases sitting between them. Germline V gene sequence: CDR1 SGHRS, CDR2 YFSETQ.

The CDR3 DNA reads as TGTGCCAGCAGTCTAGGGGGGGGCTTTGGCTACACCTTC. Residues: CASSLGGGFGYTF. This sequence joins TRBV27 and TRBJ1-2, with D possibly being TRBD1 (6 bases). Germline assignment: CDR1 MNHEY and CDR2 SMNVEV (reference sequence). CDR3 length: 13 residues. The V end lost 5 bases, the J end lost 7 bases, and 14 bases lay between the germline ends.

This chain joins TRBV30 and TRBJ1-1; D unresolved. This CDR3 spans 13 amino acids. With 4 bases removed from V and 1 base from J, the gap between germline ends came to 10 bases. Germline values: CDR1 GTSNPN, CDR2 SVGIG (reference sequence). CDR3 DNA sequence: TGTGCCTGGACCGACATAGCGAACACTGAAGCTTTCTTT. This codes for CAWTDIANTEAFF.

The rearrangement joins TRBV6-5 to TRBJ2-2, with D unclear. CDR1 and CDR2 (germline): MNHEY, SVGAGI. This CDR3 region has 12 residues. V was shortened by 2 bases and J by 6 bases, with 4 bases between the two germline ends. The CDR3 region is CASSYGAGELFF. DNA for the CDR3: TGTGCCAGCAGTTACGGGGCCGGGGAGCTGTTTTTT.

This clone occurred a few times. The V gene is TRBV11-2, the J gene TRBJ2-7, with 9 bases aligning to TRBD2. Germline CDR1 SGHAT, CDR2 FQNNGV. The CDR3 consists of 15 residues. The J segment lost 2 bases and the V segment lost 1 base, leaving 3 bases of the junction unmatched. The CDR3 DNA reads TGTGCCAGCAGCTTAGTTGCTAGCGGGACCTACGAGCAGTACTTC. Residues: CASSLVASGTYEQYF. Together with reference TRBV11-2 and TRBJ2-7, the CDR3 gives the full variable domain: EAGVAQSPRYKIIEKRQSVAFWCNPISGHATLYWYQQILGQGPKLLIQFQNNGVVDDSQLPKDRFSAERLKGVDSTLKIQPAKLEDSAVYLCASSLVASGTYEQYFGPGTRLTVT.

The chain has TRBV5-1 and TRBJ2-7; 8 nucleotides agree with TRBD1. Germline V gene sequence: CDR1 SGHRS, CDR2 YFSETQ. The CDR3 covers 13 residues. With 2 bases clipped from V and 2 bases from J, the junction kept 0 bases outside the gene matches. In DNA form, the CDR3 reads TGCGCCAGCAGCTTCAGGGGGCCCTACGAGCAGTACTTC. This codes for CASSFRGPYEQYF.